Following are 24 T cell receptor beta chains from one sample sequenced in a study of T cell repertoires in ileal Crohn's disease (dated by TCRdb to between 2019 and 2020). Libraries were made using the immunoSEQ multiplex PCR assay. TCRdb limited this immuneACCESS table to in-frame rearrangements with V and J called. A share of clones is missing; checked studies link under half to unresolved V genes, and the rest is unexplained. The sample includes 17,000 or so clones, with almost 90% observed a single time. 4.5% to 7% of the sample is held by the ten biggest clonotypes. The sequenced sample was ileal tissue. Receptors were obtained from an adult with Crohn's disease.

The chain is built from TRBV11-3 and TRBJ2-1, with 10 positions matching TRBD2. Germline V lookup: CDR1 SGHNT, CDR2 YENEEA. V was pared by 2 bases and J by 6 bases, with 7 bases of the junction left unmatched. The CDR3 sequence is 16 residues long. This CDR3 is CASSLSSGSLANEQFF. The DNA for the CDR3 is TGTGCCAGCAGCTTATCTAGCGGGAGCTTAGCCAATGAGCAGTTCTTC. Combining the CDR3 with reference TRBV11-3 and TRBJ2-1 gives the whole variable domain EAGVVQSPRYKIIEKKQPVAFWCNPISGHNTLYWYLQNLGQGPELLIRYENEEAVDDSQLPKDRFSAERLKGVDSTLKIQPAELGDSAVYLCASSLSSGSLANEQFFGPGTRLTVL.

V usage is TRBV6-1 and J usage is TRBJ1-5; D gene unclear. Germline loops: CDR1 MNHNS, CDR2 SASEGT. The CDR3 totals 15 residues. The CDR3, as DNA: TGTGCATCCTTACGGGGATTCGACAGCAATCAGCCCCAGCATTTT. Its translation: CASLRGFDSNQPQHF.

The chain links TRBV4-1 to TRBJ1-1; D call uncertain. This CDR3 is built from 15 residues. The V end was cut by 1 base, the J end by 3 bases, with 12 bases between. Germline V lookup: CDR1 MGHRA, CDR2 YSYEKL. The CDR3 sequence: CASSQVLRQDTEAFF. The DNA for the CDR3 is TGCGCCAGCAGCCAAGTCCTCCGGCAGGACACTGAAGCTTTCTTT.

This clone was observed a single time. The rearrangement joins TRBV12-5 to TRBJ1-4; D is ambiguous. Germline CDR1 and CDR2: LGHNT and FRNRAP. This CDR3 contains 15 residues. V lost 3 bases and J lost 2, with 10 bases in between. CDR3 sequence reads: CASGFNAGTNEKLFF. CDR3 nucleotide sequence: TGTGCTAGTGGTTTTAATGCGGGGACTAATGAAAAACTGTTTTTT.

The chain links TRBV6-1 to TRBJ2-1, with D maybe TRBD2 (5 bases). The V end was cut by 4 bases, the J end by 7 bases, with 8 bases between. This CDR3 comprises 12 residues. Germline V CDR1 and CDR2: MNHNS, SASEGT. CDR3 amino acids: CASSVRGNEQFF. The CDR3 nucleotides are TGTGCCAGCAGTGTGCGAGGGAATGAGCAGTTCTTC.

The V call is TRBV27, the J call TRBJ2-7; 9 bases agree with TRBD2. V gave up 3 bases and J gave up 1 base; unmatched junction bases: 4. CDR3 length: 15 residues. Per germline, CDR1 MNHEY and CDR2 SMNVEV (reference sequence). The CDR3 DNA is TGTGCCAGCAGTTTTGATAGCGGGAGATCCTACGAGCAGTACTTC. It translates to CASSFDSGRSYEQYF.

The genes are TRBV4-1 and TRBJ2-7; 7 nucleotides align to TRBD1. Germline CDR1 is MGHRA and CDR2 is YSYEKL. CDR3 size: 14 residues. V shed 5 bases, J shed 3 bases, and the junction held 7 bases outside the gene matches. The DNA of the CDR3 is TGCGCCAGCAGCTCCGGGACAGTTCGCTACGAGCAGTACTTC. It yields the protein CASSSGTVRYEQYF.

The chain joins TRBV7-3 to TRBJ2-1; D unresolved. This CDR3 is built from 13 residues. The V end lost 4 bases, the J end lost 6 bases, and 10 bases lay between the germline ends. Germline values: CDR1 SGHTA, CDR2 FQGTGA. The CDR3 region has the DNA TGTGCCAGCAGCTCTCGCCCCGGCAATGAGCAGTTCTTC. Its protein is CASSSRPGNEQFF.

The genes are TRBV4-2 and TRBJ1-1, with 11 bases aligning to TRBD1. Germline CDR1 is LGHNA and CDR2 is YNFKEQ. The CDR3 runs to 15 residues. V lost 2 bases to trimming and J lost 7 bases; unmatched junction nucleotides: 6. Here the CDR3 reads CASSQRDRGIDEAFF. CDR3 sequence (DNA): TGTGCCAGCAGCCAAAGGGACAGGGGGATCGATGAAGCTTTCTTT.

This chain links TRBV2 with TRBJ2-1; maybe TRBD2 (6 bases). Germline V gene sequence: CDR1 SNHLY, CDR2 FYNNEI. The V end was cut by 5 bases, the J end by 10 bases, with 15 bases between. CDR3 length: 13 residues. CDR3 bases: TGTGCCAGCAGTATGCGGGACCTGGGAGAGCAGTTCTTC. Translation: CASSMRDLGEQFF.

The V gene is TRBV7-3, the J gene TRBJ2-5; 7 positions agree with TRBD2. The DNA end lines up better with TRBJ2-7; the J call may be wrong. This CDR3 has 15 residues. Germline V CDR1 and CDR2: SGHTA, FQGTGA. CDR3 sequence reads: CASSPASGIPYEQYF. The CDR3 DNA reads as TGTGCCAGCAGCCCCGCGAGCGGGATCCCCTACGAGCAGTACTTC.

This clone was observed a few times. CDR3 nucleotide sequence: TGTGCCAGCACCCCCGGACAGGGGGCGAGCACCGGGGAGCTGTTTTTT. Translated, it gives CASTPGQGASTGELFF. J is TRBJ2-2 and V is TRBV7-9; 11 bases fit TRBD1. There are 16 residues in the CDR3. Germline lookup yields CDR1 SEHNR and CDR2 FQNEAQ (reference sequence). J was trimmed by 4 bases and V by 7 bases; bases with no gene match: 8. Based on the CDR3 plus reference TRBV7-9 and TRBJ2-2, the full variable domain is DTGVSQNPRHKITKRGQNVTFRCDPISEHNRLYWYRQTLGQGPEFLTYFQNEAQLEKSRLLSDRFSAERPKGSFSTLEIQRTEQGDSAMYLCASTPGQGASTGELFFGEGSRLTVL.

CDR3: CASSLTSADYEQYF. The CDR3 region has the DNA TGTGCCAGCAGTTTGACTAGCGCCGACTACGAGCAGTACTTC. The V gene is TRBV27, the J gene TRBJ2-7; TRBD2 matches at 8 bases. With V trimmed by 3 bases and J by 3 bases, 4 bases remained unmatched. The CDR3 covers 14 residues. CDR1 MNHEY and CDR2 SMNVEV come from the germline V gene (reference sequence).

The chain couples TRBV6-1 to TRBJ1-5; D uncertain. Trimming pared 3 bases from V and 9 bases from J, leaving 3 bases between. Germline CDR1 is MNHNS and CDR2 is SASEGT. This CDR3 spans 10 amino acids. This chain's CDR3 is CASSDLPQHF. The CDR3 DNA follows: TGTGCCAGCAGTGATCTGCCCCAGCATTTT.

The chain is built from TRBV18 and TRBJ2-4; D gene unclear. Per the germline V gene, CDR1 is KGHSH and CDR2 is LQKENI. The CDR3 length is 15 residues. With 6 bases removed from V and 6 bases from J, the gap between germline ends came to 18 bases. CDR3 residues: CASSPGAIDGNIQYF. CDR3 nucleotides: TGTGCCAGCTCGCCAGGAGCTATCGACGGAAACATTCAGTACTTC.

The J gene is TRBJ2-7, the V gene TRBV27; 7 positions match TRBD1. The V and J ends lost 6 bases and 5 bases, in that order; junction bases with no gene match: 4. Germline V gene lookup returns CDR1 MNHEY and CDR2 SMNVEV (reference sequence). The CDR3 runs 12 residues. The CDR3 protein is CASRNTGDEQYF. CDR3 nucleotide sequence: TGTGCCAGCAGAAATACAGGGGACGAGCAGTACTTC.

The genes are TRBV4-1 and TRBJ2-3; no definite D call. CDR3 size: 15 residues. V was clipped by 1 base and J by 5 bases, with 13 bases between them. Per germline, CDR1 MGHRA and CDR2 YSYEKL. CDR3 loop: CASSQGRFWRDTQYF. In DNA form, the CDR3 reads TGCGCCAGCAGCCAAGGTCGGTTTTGGAGAGATACGCAGTATTTT.

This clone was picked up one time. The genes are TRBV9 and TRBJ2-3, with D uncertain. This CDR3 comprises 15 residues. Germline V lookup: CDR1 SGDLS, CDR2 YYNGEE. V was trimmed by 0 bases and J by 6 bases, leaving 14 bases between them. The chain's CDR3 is CASSVGWVRVDTQYF. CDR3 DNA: TGTGCCAGCAGCGTAGGTTGGGTCCGGGTGGATACGCAGTATTTT.

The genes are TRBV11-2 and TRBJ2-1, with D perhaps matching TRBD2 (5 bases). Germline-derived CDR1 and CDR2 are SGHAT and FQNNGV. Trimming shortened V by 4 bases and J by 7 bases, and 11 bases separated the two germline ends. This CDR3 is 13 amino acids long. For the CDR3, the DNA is TGTGCCAGCAGCTCCCAACTAGAGAATGAGCAGTTCTTC. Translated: CASSSQLENEQFF.

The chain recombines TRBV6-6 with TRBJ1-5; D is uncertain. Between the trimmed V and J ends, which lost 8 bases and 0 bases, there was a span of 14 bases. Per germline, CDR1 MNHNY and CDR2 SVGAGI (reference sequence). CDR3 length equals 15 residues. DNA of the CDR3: TGTGCCAGCTCCATCCGGGAATATAGCAATCAGCCCCAGCATTTT. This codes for CASSIREYSNQPQHF.

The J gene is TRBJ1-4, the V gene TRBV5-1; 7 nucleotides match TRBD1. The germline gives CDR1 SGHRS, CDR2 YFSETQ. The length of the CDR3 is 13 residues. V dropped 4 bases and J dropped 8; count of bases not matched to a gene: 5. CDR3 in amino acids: CASSVNRGEKLFF. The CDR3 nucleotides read TGCGCCAGCAGCGTAAACAGGGGAGAAAAACTGTTTTTT.

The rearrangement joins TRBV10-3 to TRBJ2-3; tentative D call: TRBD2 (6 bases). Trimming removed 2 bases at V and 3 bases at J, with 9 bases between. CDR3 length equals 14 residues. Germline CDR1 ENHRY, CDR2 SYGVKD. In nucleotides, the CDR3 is TGTGCCATCAGTGAGAGTGGAGGGACAGATACGCAGTATTTT. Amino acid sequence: CAISESGGTDTQYF.

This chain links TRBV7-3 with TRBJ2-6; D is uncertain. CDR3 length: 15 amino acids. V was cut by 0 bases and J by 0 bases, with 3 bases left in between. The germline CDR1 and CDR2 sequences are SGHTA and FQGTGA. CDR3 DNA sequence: TGTGCCAGCAGCTTAACGAGCTCTGGGGCCAACGTCCTGACTTTC. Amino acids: CASSLTSSGANVLTF.

CDR3 DNA sequence: TGTGCCAGCAGCTTGGGGGGACTAGGGAGCTCCTACGAGCAGTACTTC. Its translation: CASSLGGLGSSYEQYF. The chain couples TRBV5-5 to TRBJ2-7; TRBD2 aligns across 8 bases. J gave up 0 bases and V 0 bases, and 5 bases lay outside the gene matches. Germline V gives CDR1 SGHKS, CDR2 YYEKEE (reference sequence). The CDR3 spans 16 residues.